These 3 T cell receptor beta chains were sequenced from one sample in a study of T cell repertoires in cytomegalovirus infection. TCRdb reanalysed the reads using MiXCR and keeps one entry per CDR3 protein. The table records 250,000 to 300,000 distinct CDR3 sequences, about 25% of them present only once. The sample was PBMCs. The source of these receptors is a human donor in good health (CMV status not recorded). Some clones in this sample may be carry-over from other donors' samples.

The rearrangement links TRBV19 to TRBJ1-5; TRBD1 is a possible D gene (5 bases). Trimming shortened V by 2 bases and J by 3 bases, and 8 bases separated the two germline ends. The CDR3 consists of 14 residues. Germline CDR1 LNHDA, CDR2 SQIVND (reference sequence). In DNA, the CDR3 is TGTGCCAGTAGTATACCAGGGTACAATCAGCCCCAGCATTTT. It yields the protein CASSIPGYNQPQHF.

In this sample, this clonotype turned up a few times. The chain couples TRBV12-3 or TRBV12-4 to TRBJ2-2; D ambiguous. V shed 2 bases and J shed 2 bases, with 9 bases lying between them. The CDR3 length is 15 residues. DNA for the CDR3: TGTGCCAGCAGTTTAATGGGCCAAAACACCGGGGAGCTGTTTTTT. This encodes CASSLMGQNTGELFF.

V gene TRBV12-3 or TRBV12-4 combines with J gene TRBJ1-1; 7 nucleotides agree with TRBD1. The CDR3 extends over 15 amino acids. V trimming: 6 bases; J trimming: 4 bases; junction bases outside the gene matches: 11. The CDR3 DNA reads TGTGCCAGCAGCCTTGCTGCAGCAGGGGGCACTGAAGCTTTCTTT. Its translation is CASSLAAAGGTEAFF.